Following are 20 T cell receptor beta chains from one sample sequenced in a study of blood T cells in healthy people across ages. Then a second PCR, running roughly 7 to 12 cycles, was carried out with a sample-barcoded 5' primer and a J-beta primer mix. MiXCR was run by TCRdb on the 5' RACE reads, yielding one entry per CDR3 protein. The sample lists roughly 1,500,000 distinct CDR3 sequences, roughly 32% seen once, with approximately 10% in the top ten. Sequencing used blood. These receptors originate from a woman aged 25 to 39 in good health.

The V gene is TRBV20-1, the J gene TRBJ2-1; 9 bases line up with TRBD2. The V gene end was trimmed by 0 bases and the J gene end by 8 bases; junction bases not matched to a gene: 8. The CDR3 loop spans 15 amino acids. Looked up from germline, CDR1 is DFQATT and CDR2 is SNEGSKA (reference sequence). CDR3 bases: TGCAGTGCTAGAGATCGCGGGAGGGCCTCGCATGAGCAGTTCTTC. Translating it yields CSARDRGRASHEQFF.

CDR3 nucleotides: TGTGCCAGCAGCCAGGCGGTGACAGCCTATGGCTACACCTTC. It codes for CASSQAVTAYGYTF. V gene TRBV11-2 combines with J gene TRBJ1-2, with D possibly TRBD1 on 5 matching bases. This CDR3 has 14 residues. With 5 bases removed from V and 4 bases from J, the gap between germline ends came to 14 bases. From germline, CDR1 is SGHAT and CDR2 FQNNGV.

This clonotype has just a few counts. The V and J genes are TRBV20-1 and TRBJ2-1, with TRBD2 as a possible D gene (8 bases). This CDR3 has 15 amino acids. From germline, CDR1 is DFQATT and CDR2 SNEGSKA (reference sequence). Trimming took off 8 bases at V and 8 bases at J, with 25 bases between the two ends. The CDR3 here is CSKGANGRASDEQFF. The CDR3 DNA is TGCAGTAAGGGGGCTAACGGGAGGGCCAGCGATGAGCAGTTCTTC.

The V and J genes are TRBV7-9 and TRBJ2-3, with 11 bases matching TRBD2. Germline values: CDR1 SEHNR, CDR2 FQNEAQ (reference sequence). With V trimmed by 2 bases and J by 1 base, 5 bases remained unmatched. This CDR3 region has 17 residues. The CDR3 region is CASSLPGLAERTDTQYF. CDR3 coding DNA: TGTGCCAGCAGCTTACCGGGACTAGCGGAACGCACAGATACGCAGTATTTT.

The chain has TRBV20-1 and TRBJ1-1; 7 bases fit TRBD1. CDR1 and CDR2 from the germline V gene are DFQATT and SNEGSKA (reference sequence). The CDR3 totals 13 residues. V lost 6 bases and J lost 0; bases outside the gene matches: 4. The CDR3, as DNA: TGCAGTGCAGACGGACAGGTGAACACTGAAGCTTTCTTT. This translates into CSADGQVNTEAFF.

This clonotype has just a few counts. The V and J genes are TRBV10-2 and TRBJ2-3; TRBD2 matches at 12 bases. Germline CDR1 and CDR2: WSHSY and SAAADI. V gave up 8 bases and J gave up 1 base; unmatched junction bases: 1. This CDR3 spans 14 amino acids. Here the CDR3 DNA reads TGCGCCAGCCTAGCGGGAGGGCGCACAGATACGCAGTATTTT. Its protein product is CASLAGGRTDTQYF.

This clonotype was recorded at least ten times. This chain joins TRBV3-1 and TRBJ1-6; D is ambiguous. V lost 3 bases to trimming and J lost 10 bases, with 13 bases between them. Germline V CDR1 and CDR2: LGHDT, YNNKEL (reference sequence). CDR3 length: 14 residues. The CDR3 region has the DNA TGTGCCAGCAGCCATAGGGATATCCGGTCACCCCTCCACTTT. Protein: CASSHRDIRSPLHF.

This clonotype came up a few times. The CDR3 DNA follows: TGTGCCAGCAGTTTAAGGCAGTTCCTCAATCAGCCCCAGCATTTT. The encoded protein is CASSLRQFLNQPQHF. V and J are TRBV28 and TRBJ1-5; D is unclear. Germline V gene sequence: CDR1 MDHEN, CDR2 SYDVKM. The CDR3 loop spans 15 amino acids. V shed 2 bases and J shed 3 bases, with 11 bases lying between them.

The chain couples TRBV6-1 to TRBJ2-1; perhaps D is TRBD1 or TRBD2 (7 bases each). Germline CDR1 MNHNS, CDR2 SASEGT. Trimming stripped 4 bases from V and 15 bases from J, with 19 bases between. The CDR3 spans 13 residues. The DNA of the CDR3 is TGTGCCAGCAGTGGGGGGACAGCGGGGTATACGTTCTTC. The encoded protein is CASSGGTAGYTFF.

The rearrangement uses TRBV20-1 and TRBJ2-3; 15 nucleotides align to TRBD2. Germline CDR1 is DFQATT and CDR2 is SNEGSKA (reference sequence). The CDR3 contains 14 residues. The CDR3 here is CSRPGLAGGDTQYF. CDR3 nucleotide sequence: TGCAGCCGGCCGGGACTAGCGGGAGGAGATACGCAGTATTTT.

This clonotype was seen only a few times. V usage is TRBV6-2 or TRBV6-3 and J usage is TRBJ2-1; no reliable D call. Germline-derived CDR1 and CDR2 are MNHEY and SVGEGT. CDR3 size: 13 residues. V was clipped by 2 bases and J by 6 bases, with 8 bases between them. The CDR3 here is CASSYGTFNEQFF. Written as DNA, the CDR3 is TGTGCCAGCAGTTACGGTACTTTCAATGAGCAGTTCTTC.

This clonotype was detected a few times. CDR3 nucleotide sequence: TGTGCCAGCAGTACAACCCCTGGGGCCAACGTCCTGACTTTC. Protein sequence: CASSTTPGANVLTF. The chain combines TRBV12-3 or TRBV12-4 with TRBJ2-6; D not certain. The V end was cut by 5 bases, the J end by 2 bases, with 7 bases between. The CDR3 has 14 amino acids.

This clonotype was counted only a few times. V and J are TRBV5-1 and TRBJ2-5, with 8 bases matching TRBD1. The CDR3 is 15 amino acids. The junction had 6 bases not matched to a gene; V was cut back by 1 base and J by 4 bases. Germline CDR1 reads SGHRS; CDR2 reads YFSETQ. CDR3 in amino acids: CASSLQGADVETQYF. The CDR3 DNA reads TGCGCCAGCAGCTTGCAGGGGGCGGACGTAGAGACCCAGTACTTC.

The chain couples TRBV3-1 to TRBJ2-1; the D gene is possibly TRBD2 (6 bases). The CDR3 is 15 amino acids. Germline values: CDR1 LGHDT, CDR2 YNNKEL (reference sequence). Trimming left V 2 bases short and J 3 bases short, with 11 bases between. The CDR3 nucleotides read TGTGCCAGCAGCCAATCGGGACTGTACTACAATGAGCAGTTCTTC. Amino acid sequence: CASSQSGLYYNEQFF.

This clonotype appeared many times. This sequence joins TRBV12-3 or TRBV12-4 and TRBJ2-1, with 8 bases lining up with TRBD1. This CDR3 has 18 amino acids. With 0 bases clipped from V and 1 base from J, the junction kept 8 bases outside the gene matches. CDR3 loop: CASSLARTGTGSYNEQFF. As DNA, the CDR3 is TGTGCCAGCAGTTTAGCCCGAACCGGGACAGGTTCCTACAATGAGCAGTTCTTC.

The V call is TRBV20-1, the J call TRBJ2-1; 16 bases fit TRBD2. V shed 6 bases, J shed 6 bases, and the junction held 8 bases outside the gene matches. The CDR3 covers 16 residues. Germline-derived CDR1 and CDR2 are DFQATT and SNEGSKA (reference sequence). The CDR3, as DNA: TGCAGTGCGAGCACCGGGACTAGCGGGGGGGCCAATGAGCAGTTCTTC. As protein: CSASTGTSGGANEQFF.

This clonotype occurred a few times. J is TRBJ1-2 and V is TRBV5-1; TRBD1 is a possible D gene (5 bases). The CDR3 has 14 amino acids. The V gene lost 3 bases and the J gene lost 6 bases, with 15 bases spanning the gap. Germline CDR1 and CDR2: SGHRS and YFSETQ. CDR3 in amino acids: CASSSSGTRNGYTF. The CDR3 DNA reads TGCGCCAGCAGCTCGTCGGGGACCCGGAATGGCTACACCTTC.

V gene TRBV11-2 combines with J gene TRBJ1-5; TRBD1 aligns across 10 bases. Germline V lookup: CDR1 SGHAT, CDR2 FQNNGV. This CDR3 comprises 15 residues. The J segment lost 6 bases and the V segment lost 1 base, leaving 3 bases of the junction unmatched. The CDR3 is CASSLGDRGSQPQHF. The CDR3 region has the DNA TGTGCCAGCAGCTTAGGGGACAGGGGCTCTCAGCCCCAGCATTTT. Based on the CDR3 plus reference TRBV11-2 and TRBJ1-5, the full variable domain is EAGVAQSPRYKIIEKRQSVAFWCNPISGHATLYWYQQILGQGPKLLIQFQNNGVVDDSQLPKDRFSAERLKGVDSTLKIQPAKLEDSAVYLCASSLGDRGSQPQHFGDGTRLSIL.

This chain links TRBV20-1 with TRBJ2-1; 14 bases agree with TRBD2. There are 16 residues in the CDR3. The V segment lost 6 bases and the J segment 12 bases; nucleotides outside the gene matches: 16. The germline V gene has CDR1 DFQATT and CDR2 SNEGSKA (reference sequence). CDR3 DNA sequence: TGCAGTGCCAACGGACTAGCGGGAGGAGGTCGGGGTGGGCAGTTCTTC. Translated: CSANGLAGGGRGGQFF.

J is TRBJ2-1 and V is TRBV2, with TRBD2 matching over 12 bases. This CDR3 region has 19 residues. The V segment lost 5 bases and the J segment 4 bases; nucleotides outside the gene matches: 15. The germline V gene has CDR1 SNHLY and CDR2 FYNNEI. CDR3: CASSKRTSGASAFYNEQFF. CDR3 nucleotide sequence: TGTGCCAGCAGTAAGAGGACTAGCGGGGCCTCCGCCTTTTACAATGAGCAGTTCTTC. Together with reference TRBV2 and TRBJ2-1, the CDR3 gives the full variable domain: EPEVTQTPSHQVTQMGQEVILRCVPISNHLYFYWYRQILGQKVEFLVSFYNNEISEKSEIFDDQFSVERPDGSNFTLKIRSTKLEDSAMYFCASSKRTSGASAFYNEQFFGPGTRLTVL.